These 5 T cell receptor beta chains came from one sample sequenced in a study of blood T cell repertoires in COVID-19 (dated by TCRdb to 2020 to 2022). Preparation of the library involved the immunoSEQ multiplex PCR assay. The table comes from immuneACCESS by way of TCRdb, which keeps in-frame sequences with V and J called. Part of the clones is missing from these tables; in studies checked, under half for an unresolved V gene and the rest for unknown reasons. The sample has 200,000 to 250,000 clones on record, around nine tenths of them singletons. Approximately 6.2% of the sample comes from the top ten. The sample consisted of peripheral blood. These receptors all come from a man in his fifties or sixties who had recovered from COVID-19.

The chain recombines TRBV7-9 with TRBJ1-3; a possible D gene is TRBD1 (6 bases). Trimming took 5 bases from V and 4 from J, leaving 9 bases between them. Germline CDR1 reads SEHNR; CDR2 reads FQNEAQ (reference sequence). This CDR3 has 13 residues. The CDR3 DNA reads as TGTGCCAGCAGCCCAGGGGTCGGAAACACCATATATTTT. The encoded protein is CASSPGVGNTIYF.

This clone was seen just once. The CDR3 DNA sequence: TGTGCCAGCAGTTTAGCGGGACAGGTCTTCACCTTC. Amino acids: CASSLAGQVFTF. The chain combines TRBV12-3 or TRBV12-4 with TRBJ1-2; 8 bases map to TRBD1. The trim removed 0 bases at V and 13 bases at J, leaving 4 bases unmatched. The CDR3 covers 12 residues.

The rearrangement uses TRBV3-1 (or the pseudogene TRBV3-2) and TRBJ1-2; D may be TRBD1 (5 bases). The CDR3 has 15 amino acids. Trimming left V 4 bases short and J 0 bases short, with 12 bases between. From germline, CDR1 is LGHDT and CDR2 YNNKEL (reference sequence). CDR3 residues: CASSRGHTPNYGYTF. For the CDR3, the DNA is TGTGCCAGCAGCCGAGGACACACTCCTAACTATGGCTACACCTTC.

The chain employs TRBV7-2 and TRBJ2-1; 7 bases line up with TRBD1. This CDR3 is 15 amino acids long. J lost 4 bases, V lost 4 bases, and 7 bases had no gene match. The V gene's germline CDR1 is SGHTA and CDR2 FQGNSA. In nucleotides, the CDR3 is TGTGCCAGCAGCTACGGAAGGGGGCAGTACAATGAGCAGTTCTTC. Translation: CASSYGRGQYNEQFF. The whole variable domain, filled in from reference TRBV7-2 and TRBJ2-1, reads GAGVSQSPSNKVTEKGKDVELRCDPISGHTALYWYRQSLGQGLEFLIYFQGNSAPDKSGLPSDRFSAERTGGSVSTLTIQRTQQEDSAVYLCASSYGRGQYNEQFFGPGTRLTVL.

The chain combines TRBV7-8 with TRBJ2-2; tentatively, D is TRBD2 (7 bases). The CDR3 loop spans 16 amino acids. V was pared by 5 bases and J by 5 bases, with 18 bases between. Germline V gives CDR1 SGHVS, CDR2 FQNEAQ. The CDR3 bases are TGTGCCAGCAGCCACCGAGGGGGAGGGGAGACCGGGGAGCTGTTTTTT. It is translated as CASSHRGGGETGELFF.